This TCR beta chain was recorded in a study of technical replicates of blood from a handful of donors. Sequencing used immunoSEQ multiplex PCR; TCRdb keeps in-frame clones, though not all of them. The data contain about 73,000 clones, roughly nine tenths of them seen just once; the ten biggest clones take up 4% to 5%. This CDR3 comprises 13 residues. With 7 bases clipped from V and 8 bases from J, the junction kept 10 bases outside the gene matches. Germline assignment: CDR1 ENHRY and CDR2 SYGVKD. The chain couples TRBV10-3 to TRBJ1-2; TRBD1 matches at 7 bases. The receptor's source is a human donor in good health. Some clones in this sample may be carry-over from other donors' samples. The sequencing sample was made of PBMCs. CDR3 loop: CAITPGQISGYTF. The CDR3 bases are TGTGCCATCACCCCGGGACAGATCTCCGGCTACACCTTC.